This T cell receptor (beta chain) is from a study of T cell repertoires in cytomegalovirus infection. This CDR3 spans 13 amino acids. V gave up 7 bases and J gave up 6 bases; unmatched junction bases: 9. This clonotype was seen repeatedly, ten times or more. TCRdb processed the reads anew with MiXCR; each CDR3 protein has one entry. The sample yields 740,000 or so distinct CDR3 sequences, 35% seen once. The TCR comes from a human donor in good health (CMV status not recorded). Some clones in this sample may be carry-over from other donors' samples. The chain combines TRBV12-3 or TRBV12-4 with TRBJ2-7; TRBD2 matches 7 bases. Material for sequencing was PBMCs. CDR3 residues: CASTEAGSAEQYF. Written as DNA, the CDR3 is TGTGCCAGCACGGAAGCGGGATCAGCCGAGCAGTACTTC.